Listed below are T cell receptor beta chains from one sample, sequenced in a study of blood T cell repertoires in COVID-19. Sequencing was performed with immunoSEQ multiplex PCR; in TCRdb, only in-frame clones are kept and a portion is missing. This sample yields about 220,000 clones, of which around 83% are seen a single time; about 9% belongs to the top ten. The sample consisted of peripheral blood. These receptor sequences come from a man aged 50-59 years with active or convalescent COVID-19. Both conserved end residues are part of each CDR3. D genes are given only for firm matches. Not all rows give a size; the values are once, few, many and, for expanded clones, a class.

V: TRBV5-8; length: 15; D: .; size: once; J: TRBJ1-5; CDR3: CASSFYSGEGQPQHF; DNA: TGTGCCAGCAGCTTTTATTCAGGGGAAGGTCAGCCCCAGCATTTT
V: TRBV19; length: 11; D: .; size: few; J: TRBJ1-5; CDR3: CASSSLEAQHF; DNA: TGTGCCAGTAGTTCGCTGGAGGCCCAGCATTTT
V: TRBV19; length: 18; D: TRBD2; size: .; J: TRBJ2-4; CDR3: CASSNLPLAGGSKNIQYF; DNA: TGTGCCAGTAGTAACCTCCCCCTAGCGGGAGGTTCCAAAAACATTCAGTACTTC
V: TRBV5-8; length: 16; D: .; size: .; J: TRBJ2-3; CDR3: CASSLLLRVPTDTQYF; DNA: TGTGCCAGCAGCCTTCTCCTTAGAGTGCCCACAGATACGCAGTATTTT
V: TRBV19; length: 15; D: TRBD1; size: .; J: TRBJ1-2; CDR3: CASSLSGQGNYGYTF; DNA: TGTGCCAGTAGTCTATCGGGACAGGGCAACTATGGCTACACCTTC
V: TRBV29-1; length: 14; D: .; size: .; J: TRBJ2-3; CDR3: CSVPPTFSTDTQYF; DNA: TGCAGCGTTCCTCCTACCTTTAGCACAGATACGCAGTATTTT
V: TRBV27; length: 16; D: TRBD1; size: .; J: TRBJ2-1; CDR3: CASSLRTGTGGREQFF; DNA: TGTGCCAGCAGTTTGCGCACCGGGACAGGGGGCAGGGAGCAGTTCTTC
V: TRBV28; length: 14; D: TRBD2; size: .; J: TRBJ2-3; CDR3: CASRLAGGGDTQYF; DNA: TGTGCCAGCAGGCTAGCGGGGGGAGGGGATACGCAGTATTTT
V: TRBV9; length: 14; D: TRBD1; size: .; J: TRBJ1-2; CDR3: CASSAPGTGRGYTF; DNA: TGTGCCAGCAGCGCCCCCGGGACAGGGCGCGGCTACACCTTC
V: TRBV11-1; length: 16; D: .; size: .; J: TRBJ2-5; CDR3: CASSLSGRGGGETQYF; DNA: TGTGCCAGCAGCTTATCCGGCAGGGGTGGAGGAGAGACCCAGTACTTC
V: TRBV4-1; length: 16; D: .; size: .; J: TRBJ2-5; CDR3: CASSHGAPVLQETQYF; DNA: TGCGCCAGCAGCCATGGGGCACCAGTCCTCCAAGAGACCCAGTACTTC
V: TRBV7-2; length: 18; D: .; size: .; J: TRBJ1-1; CDR3: CASSLEGLRTLTNTEAFF; DNA: TGTGCCAGCAGCTTAGAAGGACTGAGAACTCTAACGAACACTGAAGCTTTCTTT
V: TRBV2; length: 14; D: TRBD1; size: .; J: TRBJ1-4; CDR3: CASSSGTGSRKLFF; DNA: TGTGCCAGCAGCTCCGGGACAGGAAGCCGAAAACTGTTTTTT
V: TRBV12-3/TRBV12-4; length: 13; D: TRBD1; size: .; J: TRBJ1-4; CDR3: CASSVQGGEKLFF; DNA: TGTGCCAGCAGTGTACAGGGGGGTGAAAAACTGTTTTTT
V: TRBV19; length: 14; D: .; size: .; J: TRBJ1-1; CDR3: CASRHPPTGQGAFF; DNA: TGTGCCAGTAGGCATCCCCCTACAGGACAAGGGGCTTTCTTT
V: TRBV7-2; length: 13; D: .; size: .; J: TRBJ2-7; CDR3: CASSLTGPYEQYF; DNA: TGTGCCAGCAGCTTAACAGGGCCCTACGAGCAGTACTTC
V: TRBV12-3/TRBV12-4; length: 13; D: .; size: .; J: TRBJ2-1; CDR3: CASSPLRVNEQFF; DNA: TGTGCCAGCAGTCCCCTGAGGGTAAACGAGCAGTTCTTC
V: TRBV5-4; length: 13; D: .; size: .; J: TRBJ2-7; CDR3: CASSFSGTYEQYF; DNA: TGTGCCAGCAGCTTCTCGGGAACCTACGAGCAGTACTTC
V: TRBV7-3; length: 12; D: .; size: once; J: TRBJ2-1; CDR3: CASSPTSNEQFF; DNA: TGTGCCAGCAGCCCAACATCTAATGAGCAGTTCTTC
V: TRBV7-8; length: 14; D: .; size: .; J: TRBJ1-5; CDR3: CASSLGDSNQPQHF; DNA: TGTGCCAGCAGCTTGGGAGATAGCAATCAGCCCCAGCATTTT
V: TRBV2; length: 14; D: TRBD1; size: .; J: TRBJ2-3; CDR3: CASSPRGPRDTQYF; DNA: TGTGCCAGCAGCCCCAGGGGGCCGAGGGATACGCAGTATTTT
V: TRBV28; length: 14; D: TRBD2; size: .; J: TRBJ2-4; CDR3: CASSFDWQGGIQYF; DNA: TGTGCCAGCAGTTTCGATTGGCAGGGAGGGATTCAGTACTTC
V: TRBV7-3; length: 15; D: TRBD1; size: .; J: TRBJ1-2; CDR3: CASSPSPGTGNGYTF; DNA: TGTGCCAGCAGCCCCAGTCCCGGGACAGGGAACGGCTACACCTTC
V: TRBV9; length: 14; D: .; size: .; J: TRBJ2-2; CDR3: CASSPRGNTGELFF; DNA: TGTGCCAGCAGCCCCCGCGGGAACACCGGGGAGCTGTTTTTT
V: TRBV2; length: 13; D: .; size: .; J: TRBJ1-2; CDR3: CATQGTTNYGYTF; DNA: TGTGCCACACAAGGAACTACAAACTATGGCTACACCTTC
V: TRBV6-5; length: 14; D: TRBD2; size: .; J: TRBJ2-3; CDR3: CASIIAGVGDTQYF; DNA: TGTGCCAGCATCATAGCGGGAGTTGGAGATACGCAGTATTTT
V: TRBV2; length: 16; D: .; size: .; J: TRBJ2-6; CDR3: CASSEAGGSGANVLTF; DNA: TGTGCCAGCAGTGAAGCAGGGGGCTCTGGGGCCAACGTCCTGACTTTC
V: TRBV2; length: 13; D: .; size: .; J: TRBJ1-1; CDR3: CASNTETNTEAFF; DNA: TGTGCCAGCAATACTGAAACGAACACTGAAGCTTTCTTT
V: TRBV28; length: 15; D: TRBD1; size: .; J: TRBJ1-5; CDR3: CASSAGQGRNQPQHF; DNA: TGTGCCAGCAGTGCGGGACAGGGACGCAATCAGCCCCAGCATTTT
V: TRBV7-8; length: 15; D: TRBD1; size: .; J: TRBJ2-1; CDR3: CASSSWTGNYNEQFF; DNA: TGTGCCAGCAGCTCTTGGACAGGGAATTACAATGAGCAGTTCTTC
V: TRBV27; length: 14; D: .; size: once; J: TRBJ2-5; CDR3: CASSPYGGRETQYF; DNA: TGTGCCAGCAGTCCCTACGGGGGTAGGGAGACCCAGTACTTC
V: TRBV9; length: 21; D: TRBD2; size: .; J: TRBJ2-1; CDR3: CASSVEGGRSWLAGPYNEQFF; DNA: TGTGCCAGCAGCGTAGAGGGGGGGCGGTCTTGGCTAGCGGGCCCCTACAATGAGCAGTTCTTC
V: TRBV6-5; length: 14; D: .; size: .; J: TRBJ2-1; CDR3: CASSYSAGYNEQFF; DNA: TGTGCCAGCAGTTACTCGGCGGGATACAATGAGCAGTTCTTC
V: TRBV6-5; length: 15; D: .; size: once; J: TRBJ2-7; CDR3: CASSLSGLSPYEQYF; DNA: TGTGCCAGCAGTCTCTCGGGACTCTCCCCCTACGAGCAGTACTTC
V: TRBV15; length: 17; D: .; size: .; J: TRBJ2-3; CDR3: CATSTIQGRTSTDTQYF; DNA: TGTGCCACCAGCACAATTCAGGGGCGAACTAGCACAGATACGCAGTATTTT
V: TRBV19; length: 14; D: .; size: .; J: TRBJ1-2; CDR3: CATNSGRANYGYTF; DNA: TGTGCCACCAATTCAGGGAGGGCTAACTATGGCTACACCTTC
V: TRBV5-1; length: 13; D: .; size: .; J: TRBJ2-5; CDR3: CASSLAIRGTQYF; DNA: TGCGCCAGCAGCTTGGCCATCCGGGGGACCCAGTACTTC
V: TRBV19; length: 14; D: TRBD1; size: few; J: TRBJ1-2; CDR3: CASSTFGQGDGYTF; DNA: TGTGCCAGTAGTACCTTCGGACAGGGGGATGGCTACACCTTC
V: TRBV4-1; length: 17; D: .; size: .; J: TRBJ2-3; CDR3: CASSPPHSGTSTDTQYF; DNA: TGCGCCAGCAGCCCACCTCACTCCGGGACTAGCACAGATACGCAGTATTTT
V: TRBV7-9; length: 15; D: .; size: .; J: TRBJ1-1; CDR3: CASSLRTLAGTEAFF; DNA: TGTGCCAGCAGCTTGAGGACACTCGCGGGGACTGAAGCTTTCTTT
V: TRBV5-1; length: 12; D: .; size: .; J: TRBJ2-7; CDR3: CASSVGGPEQYF; DNA: TGCGCCAGCAGCGTGGGGGGGCCCGAGCAGTACTTC
V: TRBV7-2; length: 16; D: TRBD1; size: .; J: TRBJ1-2; CDR3: CASSPRTGAPSYGYTF; DNA: TGTGCCAGCAGCCCGCGGACAGGGGCCCCCTCGTATGGCTACACCTTC
V: TRBV10-3; length: 14; D: .; size: once; J: TRBJ1-1; CDR3: CAITASTAGTEAFF; DNA: TGTGCCATCACCGCCTCGACAGCGGGGACTGAAGCTTTCTTT
V: TRBV19; length: 17; D: TRBD2; size: .; J: TRBJ2-5; CDR3: CASRPGLAYLNQETQYF; DNA: TGTGCCAGTCGCCCGGGACTAGCGTATTTAAACCAAGAGACCCAGTACTTC
V: TRBV6-6; length: 14; D: TRBD2; size: .; J: TRBJ2-2; CDR3: CASQGLVDTGELFF; DNA: TGTGCCAGCCAGGGACTAGTGGACACCGGGGAGCTGTTTTTT
V: TRBV15; length: 16; D: .; size: .; J: TRBJ2-1; CDR3: CATSRAITGPYNEQFF; DNA: TGTGCCACCAGCAGAGCCATCACAGGGCCCTACAATGAGCAGTTCTTC